One and the same sample provided the 32 T cell receptor beta chains below, sequenced in a study of T cell responses to AZD1222 COVID-19 vaccine. Using immunoSEQ multiplex PCR, the repertoire was profiled, and TCRdb retains in-frame clones only, with some absent. The sample has over 100,000 clones; about nine tenths are singletons. The source was peripheral blood, collected on day 0 of AZD1222 vaccination. These receptors came from an adult in good health.

The rearrangement links TRBV6-2 or TRBV6-3 to TRBJ1-1; D might be TRBD1 (5 bases). CDR1 is MNHEY and CDR2 is SVGEGT in the germline V gene. This CDR3 comprises 13 residues. V gave up 2 bases and J gave up 4 bases, with 8 bases separating them. The CDR3 loop reads CASSYAGGTEAFF. CDR3 sequence (DNA): TGTGCCAGCAGTTACGCGGGGGGCACTGAAGCTTTCTTT.

The rearrangement links TRBV6-5 to TRBJ1-2, with TRBD1 matching 8 bases. In germline, CDR1 is MNHEY, CDR2 SVGAGI. The CDR3 runs 13 residues. V shed 6 bases and J 6 bases; nucleotides not matched to a gene: 6. CDR3 DNA: TGTGCCAGCAGATCGGGACAGGAGCATGGCTACACCTTC. Protein: CASRSGQEHGYTF.

This chain joins TRBV6-1 and TRBJ1-1, with D unclear. Between the trimmed V and J ends, which lost 0 bases and 7 bases, there was a span of 9 bases. The CDR3 loop spans 13 amino acids. In germline, CDR1 is MNHNS, CDR2 SASEGT. CDR3 coding DNA: TGTGCCAGCAGTGAAGCGAAGGTGAGTGAAGCTTTCTTT. This sequence encodes CASSEAKVSEAFF.

This clone was seen only once. The genes are TRBV21-1 and TRBJ1-1. TRBV21-1 is a listed pseudogene. CDR3 length: 14 amino acids. The CDR3 region has the DNA TGTGCCAGCAGCAGACTTTTCGGGGACACTGAAGCTTTCTTT. As protein: CASSRLFGDTEAFF.

This sequence joins TRBV6-6 and TRBJ1-1; D is undetermined. Germline V CDR1 and CDR2: MNHNY, SVGAGI (reference sequence). This CDR3 spans 14 amino acids. V lost 4 bases and J 1 base, leaving 10 bases between the germline ends. The CDR3 bases are TGTGCCAGCAGTTTTGGCATCCAGAACACTGAAGCTTTCTTT. It codes for CASSFGIQNTEAFF.

The chain is built from TRBV5-1 and TRBJ2-1; TRBD2 is a possible D gene (6 bases). The CDR3 runs 13 residues. V lost 6 bases to trimming and J lost 8 bases, with 15 bases between them. Germline loops: CDR1 SGHRS, CDR2 YFSETQ. The CDR3 coding sequence is TGCGCCAGCACTGTGGGGGGTCCGGATGAGCAGTTCTTC. Translation: CASTVGGPDEQFF.

This chain joins TRBV12-3 or TRBV12-4 and TRBJ2-2; D is uncertain. V lost 2 bases and J 13 bases, leaving 14 bases between the germline ends. The CDR3 loop spans 13 amino acids. The CDR3 spells CASSLPPSSRLFF. The CDR3 DNA reads TGTGCCAGCAGTTTACCCCCCTCCTCTCGGCTGTTTTTT.

This rearrangement joins TRBV2 to TRBJ1-5; TRBD1 is a possible D gene (6 bases). V dropped 3 bases and J dropped 4 bases, with 13 bases sitting between them. The CDR3 covers 15 residues. The germline CDR1 and CDR2 sequences are SNHLY and FYNNEI. This CDR3 reads CASSDPRGRNQPQHF. In DNA, the CDR3 is TGTGCCAGCAGTGACCCCAGGGGTAGGAATCAGCCCCAGCATTTT.

The V and J genes are TRBV2 and TRBJ2-1; maybe TRBD2 (5 bases). The CDR3 loop spans 16 amino acids. Between the trimmed V and J ends, which lost 3 bases and 0 bases, there was a span of 12 bases. CDR1 is SNHLY, CDR2 FYNNEI, per germline. The CDR3 spells CASSDPGSSSYNEQFF. The CDR3 DNA sequence: TGTGCCAGCAGTGATCCGGGGAGCAGCTCCTACAATGAGCAGTTCTTC.

This clone was seen a few times. This rearrangement joins TRBV3-1 (or the pseudogene TRBV3-2) to TRBJ1-5; TRBD1 matches 7 bases. CDR3 length: 14 amino acids. V trimming: 4 bases; J trimming: 1 base; junction bases outside the gene matches: 1. CDR1 is LGHDT, CDR2 YNNKEL, per germline (reference sequence). The CDR3 region is CASSRGQSNQPQHF. For the CDR3, the DNA is TGTGCCAGCAGCCGGGGACAGAGCAATCAGCCCCAGCATTTT.

The chain carries TRBV6-5 and TRBJ1-1; tentative D call: TRBD1 (5 bases). The CDR3 is 15 residues long. CDR1 is MNHEY and CDR2 is SVGAGI in the germline V gene. V lost 1 base and J lost 5, with 14 bases in between. The DNA for the CDR3 is TGTGCCAGCAGTTACTTCAGCCAGGGCTCGACTGAAGCTTTCTTT. Protein sequence: CASSYFSQGSTEAFF.

The chain has TRBV12-3 or TRBV12-4 and TRBJ1-2; TRBD1 matches at 8 bases. V trimming: 6 bases; J trimming: 8 bases; junction bases outside the gene matches: 5. This CDR3 has 12 amino acids. CDR3 region: CASSFTGGGYTF. Written as DNA, the CDR3 is TGTGCCAGCAGCTTTACAGGGGGGGGCTACACCTTC.

This rearrangement joins TRBV4-2 to TRBJ2-2, with no clear D. Trimming removed 2 bases at V and 9 bases at J, with 7 bases between. Germline CDR1 reads LGHNA; CDR2 reads YNFKEQ. This CDR3 spans 12 amino acids. The chain's CDR3 is CASSQPGRELFF. CDR3 nucleotide sequence: TGTGCCAGCAGCCAACCCGGCCGGGAGCTGTTTTTT.

This chain joins TRBV9 and TRBJ2-3; D possibly corresponds to TRBD2 (6 bases). CDR3 length: 15 residues. Germline V lookup: CDR1 SGDLS, CDR2 YYNGEE. Deletions cut 0 bases from V and 5 bases from J, with 13 bases between. CDR3 sequence: CASSVEAGRVDTQYF. In nucleotides, the CDR3 is TGTGCCAGCAGCGTAGAGGCGGGACGGGTAGATACGCAGTATTTT.

The genes are TRBV11-2 and TRBJ2-7; 8 nucleotides align to TRBD1. In germline, CDR1 is SGHAT, CDR2 FQNNGV. V gave up 4 bases and J gave up 0 bases; unmatched junction bases: 8. The CDR3 contains 16 residues. For the CDR3, the DNA is TGTGCCAGCAGCTCACGGACAGGGCTTAGCTCCTACGAGCAGTACTTC. Translated: CASSSRTGLSSYEQYF. The full variable domain, its missing parts supplied by reference TRBV11-2 and TRBJ2-7, is EAGVAQSPRYKIIEKRQSVAFWCNPISGHATLYWYQQILGQGPKLLIQFQNNGVVDDSQLPKDRFSAERLKGVDSTLKIQPAKLEDSAVYLCASSSRTGLSSYEQYFGPGTRLTVT.

CDR3 residues: CASSGGAGTYEQYF. The CDR3 bases are TGTGCCAGCAGTGGAGGGGCGGGAACTTACGAGCAGTACTTC. The genes are TRBV2 and TRBJ2-7; perhaps TRBD2 as D (6 bases). The ends were cut back, 4 bases at V and 4 bases at J, with 14 bases in the middle. Germline CDR1 and CDR2: SNHLY and FYNNEI. The length of the CDR3 is 14 residues.

This clone was picked up one time. J is TRBJ1-1 and V is TRBV6-5, with TRBD1 matching over 7 bases. J gave up 1 base and V 6 bases, and 2 bases lay outside the gene matches. The germline V gene encodes CDR1 MNHEY and CDR2 SVGAGI. There are 13 residues in the CDR3. CDR3 nucleotides: TGTGCCAGCAGCCGGACAGGGAACACTGAAGCTTTCTTT. Translating it yields CASSRTGNTEAFF.

The V and J genes are TRBV11-3 and TRBJ1-3; possibly TRBD1 for D (5 bases). Germline values: CDR1 SGHNT, CDR2 YENEEA. The ends were cut back, 3 bases at V and 0 bases at J, with 12 bases in the middle. The CDR3 spans 16 residues. Here the CDR3 reads CASSLGREFSGNTIYF. CDR3 DNA: TGTGCCAGCAGCTTGGGCAGGGAGTTCTCTGGAAACACCATATATTTT.

This chain uses TRBV10-2 with TRBJ2-2; 10 bases are a match to TRBD2. The junction had 2 bases not matched to a gene; V was cut back by 6 bases and J by 1 base. The CDR3 length is 15 residues. Germline V CDR1 and CDR2: WSHSY, SAAADI. CDR3 coding DNA: TGCGCCAGCAGCTTAGCGGGGGGGAACACCGGGGAGCTGTTTTTT. Amino acids: CASSLAGGNTGELFF.

This clone came up once. The chain carries TRBV6-1 and TRBJ2-7; no reliable D call. V lost 2 bases and J lost 2, with 7 bases in between. This CDR3 contains 13 residues. Germline V CDR1 and CDR2: MNHNS, SASEGT. The CDR3 nucleotides are TGTGCCAGCAGTGAACAGGCAACCTACGAGCAGTACTTC. Protein sequence: CASSEQATYEQYF.

The genes are TRBV29-1 and TRBJ1-5, with 9 bases aligning to TRBD1. Trimming at V came to 6 bases and at J to 5 bases, leaving 5 bases not matched to a gene. This CDR3 contains 13 residues. Germline values: CDR1 SQVTM, CDR2 ANQGSEA. The CDR3 nucleotides read TGCAGCGTCCGGGACAGGGCCGATCAGCCCCAGCATTTT. Translation gives CSVRDRADQPQHF.

The chain recombines TRBV12-3 or TRBV12-4 with TRBJ2-5, with 7 positions matching TRBD1. The CDR3 contains 13 residues. Germline trimming cut 6 bases from V and 5 bases from J; bases unmatched to any gene: 6. CDR3 region: CASRSTGSETQYF. CDR3 coding DNA: TGTGCCAGCAGATCGACAGGGAGCGAGACCCAGTACTTC.

The CDR3 coding sequence is TGTGCCAGTAGTATACAGGGTGATTACGAGCAGTACTTC. As protein: CASSIQGDYEQYF. The chain links TRBV19 to TRBJ2-7, with a weak D call TRBD1 (5 bases). The length of the CDR3 is 13 residues. Trimming left V 2 bases short and J 4 bases short, with 9 bases between. Germline CDR1 and CDR2: LNHDA and SQIVND (reference sequence).

V gene TRBV5-1 combines with J gene TRBJ2-7; D is undetermined. Germline assignment: CDR1 SGHRS and CDR2 YFSETQ. Trimming pared 3 bases from V and 7 bases from J, leaving 20 bases between. The CDR3 loop spans 15 amino acids. CDR3 nucleotides: TGCGCCAGCAGCTGGTCTATCGGTAACGAGAAGGAGCAGTACTTC. Protein product: CASSWSIGNEKEQYF.

The rearrangement links TRBV5-5 to TRBJ2-2; 11 nucleotides align to TRBD2. CDR1 and CDR2 (germline): SGHKS, YYEKEE (reference sequence). The CDR3 has 19 amino acids. V lost 2 bases, J lost 2 bases, and 11 bases stayed unmatched. The CDR3 spells CASSFMMLGLAVNTGELFF. Here the CDR3 DNA reads TGTGCCAGCAGCTTCATGATGCTGGGACTAGCGGTTAACACCGGGGAGCTGTTTTTT. Looking up the rest from reference TRBV5-5 and TRBJ2-2 gives the full variable domain: DAGVTQSPTHLIKTRGQQVTLRCSPISGHKSVSWYQQVLGQGPQFIFQYYEKEERGRGNFPDRFSARQFPNYSSELNVNALLLGDSALYLCASSFMMLGLAVNTGELFFGEGSRLTVL.

The V gene is TRBV9, the J gene TRBJ1-4; 8 bases are a match to TRBD1. V lost 3 bases to trimming and J lost 3 bases; unmatched junction nucleotides: 1. CDR1 SGDLS and CDR2 YYNGEE come from the germline V gene. The CDR3 length is 14 residues. CDR3 DNA sequence: TGTGCCAGCAGCGGACAGGGGTCTAATGAAAAACTGTTTTTT. It yields the protein CASSGQGSNEKLFF.

The V gene is TRBV9, the J gene TRBJ1-6, with D possibly TRBD1 on 6 matching bases. Germline loops: CDR1 SGDLS, CDR2 YYNGEE. This CDR3 comprises 14 residues. The V end was cut by 1 base, the J end by 10 bases, with 12 bases between. CDR3 residues: CASSVHREESPLHF. In nucleotides, the CDR3 is TGTGCCAGCAGCGTACACAGGGAGGAATCACCCCTCCACTTT.

V usage is TRBV18 and J usage is TRBJ1-2, with D maybe TRBD1 (6 bases). The CDR3 runs 14 residues. Trimming removed 2 bases at V and 8 bases at J, with 15 bases between. Germline V gene data show CDR1 as KGHSH and CDR2 as LQKENI. Here the CDR3 reads CASSPTTQGKGYTF. CDR3 DNA sequence: TGTGCCAGCTCACCAACGACTCAGGGGAAAGGCTACACCTTC.

J is TRBJ1-6 and V is TRBV27, with 10 bases fitting TRBD1. Germline values: CDR1 MNHEY, CDR2 SMNVEV (reference sequence). CDR3 length equals 15 residues. V trimming: 6 bases; J trimming: 7 bases; junction bases outside the gene matches: 6. Here the CDR3 DNA reads TGTGCCAGCAGACCCGCGGGACAGGGGAATTCACCCCTCCACTTT. This encodes CASRPAGQGNSPLHF.

This clone was counted a single time. This chain connects TRBV5-1 to TRBJ2-2; TRBD1 matches 9 bases. This CDR3 has 15 amino acids. With V trimmed by 8 bases and J by 0 bases, 5 bases remained unmatched. In germline, CDR1 is SGHRS, CDR2 YFSETQ. The CDR3: CASGTGGANTGELFF. As DNA, the CDR3 is TGCGCCAGTGGTACAGGGGGCGCGAACACCGGGGAGCTGTTTTTT.

The rearrangement uses TRBV2 and TRBJ2-7; D perhaps matches TRBD2 (5 bases). CDR3 length: 18 amino acids. V was clipped by 7 bases and J by 3 bases, with 28 bases between them. Germline V lookup: CDR1 SNHLY, CDR2 FYNNEI. The CDR3 loop reads CASKGGSYEGQTNYEQYF. The CDR3 bases are TGTGCCAGCAAAGGTGGGAGTTACGAGGGCCAAACAAACTACGAGCAGTACTTC.

The chain's CDR3 is CASSFQTPGGRPRGNTIYF. The CDR3 bases are TGTGCCAGCAGCTTCCAAACCCCGGGGGGGAGGCCGAGGGGTAACACCATATATTTT. The chain links TRBV7-3 to TRBJ1-3; maybe TRBD1 (5 bases). This CDR3 contains 19 residues. V was cut by 3 bases and J by 7 bases, with 28 bases left in between. Germline lookup yields CDR1 SGHTA and CDR2 FQGTGA.